Included here is one T cell receptor (beta chain) sequence, with context. What it binds is not known. These data are taken from a study of Graves' ophthalmopathy and Graves' hyperthyroidism. The wider study: At the time of initial diagnosis and before any treatment, peripheral blood was collected.

Study-wide results and limits: The majority of expanded thyroid clonotypes above 0.001 frequency also occurred in blood.

Fresh peripheral blood, around 9.8 ml, was the PBMC source. The CDR3 contains 13 residues. V lost 7 bases and J 5 bases, leaving 14 bases between the germline ends. The sequenced template was RNA, covering the TCR beta CDR3 region. A first-round RT-PCR used HTBI primers, followed by a second-round multiplex PCR. A single record per CDR3 protein comes from TCRdb applying MiXCR to the multiplex PCR reads. The sample shows approximately 700,000 distinct CDR3 sequences, 40% of them seen only once. The clonotype was recovered from an adult man with Graves' ophthalmopathy. The material sequenced was peripheral blood. V is TRBV12-3 or TRBV12-4 and J is TRBJ1-1; D ambiguous. The CDR3 loop reads CASTFGVPTEAFF. The DNA of the CDR3 is TGTGCCAGCACCTTCGGAGTCCCGACTGAAGCTTTCTTT.